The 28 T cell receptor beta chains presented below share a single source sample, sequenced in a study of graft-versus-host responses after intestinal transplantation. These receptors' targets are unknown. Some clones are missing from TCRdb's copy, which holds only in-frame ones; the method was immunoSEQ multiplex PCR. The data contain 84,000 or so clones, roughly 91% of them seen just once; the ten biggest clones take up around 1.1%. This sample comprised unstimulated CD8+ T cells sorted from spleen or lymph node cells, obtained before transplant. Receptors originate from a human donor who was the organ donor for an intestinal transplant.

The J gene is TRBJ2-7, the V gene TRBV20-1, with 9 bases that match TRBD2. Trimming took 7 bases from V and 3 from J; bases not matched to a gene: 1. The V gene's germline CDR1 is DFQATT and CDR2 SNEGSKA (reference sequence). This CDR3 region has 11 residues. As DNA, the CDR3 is TGCAGTGGACTAGCGGACTACGAGCAGTACTTC. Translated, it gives CSGLADYEQYF.

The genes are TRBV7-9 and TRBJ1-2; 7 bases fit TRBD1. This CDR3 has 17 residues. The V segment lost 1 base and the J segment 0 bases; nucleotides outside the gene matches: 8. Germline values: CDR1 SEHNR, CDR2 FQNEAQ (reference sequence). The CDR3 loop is CASSLVVRGYSNYGYTF. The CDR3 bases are TGTGCCAGCAGCTTAGTCGTCAGGGGGTATTCTAACTATGGCTACACCTTC.

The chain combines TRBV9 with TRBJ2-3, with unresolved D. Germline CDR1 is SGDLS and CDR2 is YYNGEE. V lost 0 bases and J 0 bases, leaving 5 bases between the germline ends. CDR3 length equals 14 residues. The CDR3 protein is CASSVVSSTDTQYF. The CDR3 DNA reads TGTGCCAGCAGCGTAGTGTCTAGCACAGATACGCAGTATTTT.

The CDR3 DNA reads TGTGCCAGCAGTTTAATTGGGGGAGGTGAGACCCAGTACTTC. This sequence encodes CASSLIGGGETQYF. The chain carries TRBV27 and TRBJ2-5; possible D gene TRBD2, 6 bases. This CDR3 is 14 amino acids long. Germline V gives CDR1 MNHEY, CDR2 SMNVEV (reference sequence). Deletions cut 2 bases from V and 5 bases from J, with 12 bases between.

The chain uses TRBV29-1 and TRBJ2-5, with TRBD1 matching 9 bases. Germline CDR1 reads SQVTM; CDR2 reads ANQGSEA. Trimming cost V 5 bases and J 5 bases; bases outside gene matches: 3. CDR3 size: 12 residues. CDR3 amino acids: CSVTGQGETQYF. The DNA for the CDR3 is TGCAGCGTTACCGGACAGGGGGAGACCCAGTACTTC.

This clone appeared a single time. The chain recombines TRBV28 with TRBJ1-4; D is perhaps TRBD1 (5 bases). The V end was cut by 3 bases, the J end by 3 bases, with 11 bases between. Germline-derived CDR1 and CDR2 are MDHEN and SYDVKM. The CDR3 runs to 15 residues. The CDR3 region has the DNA TGTGCCAGCAGTTTCGAAGGGGCGTCTAATGAAAAACTGTTTTTT. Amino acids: CASSFEGASNEKLFF.

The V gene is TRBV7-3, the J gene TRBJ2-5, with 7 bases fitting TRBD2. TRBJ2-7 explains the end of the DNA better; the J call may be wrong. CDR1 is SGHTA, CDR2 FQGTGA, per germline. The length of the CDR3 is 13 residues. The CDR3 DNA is TGTGCCAGCAGCCGCGGGGGTACCTACGAGCAGTACTTC. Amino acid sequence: CASSRGGTYEQYF.

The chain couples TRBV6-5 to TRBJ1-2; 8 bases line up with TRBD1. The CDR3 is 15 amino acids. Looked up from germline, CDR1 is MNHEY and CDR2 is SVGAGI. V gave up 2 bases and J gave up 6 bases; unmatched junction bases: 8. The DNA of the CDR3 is TGTGCCAGCAGTTACGACGACACAGGGGGGGATGGCTACACCTTC. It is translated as CASSYDDTGGDGYTF.

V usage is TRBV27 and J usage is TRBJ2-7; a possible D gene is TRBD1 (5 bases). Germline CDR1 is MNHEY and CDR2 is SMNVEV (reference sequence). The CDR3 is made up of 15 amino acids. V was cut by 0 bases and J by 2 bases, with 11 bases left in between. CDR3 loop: CASSLSGASPYEQYF. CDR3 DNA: TGTGCCAGCAGTTTATCAGGGGCTAGTCCCTACGAGCAGTACTTC.

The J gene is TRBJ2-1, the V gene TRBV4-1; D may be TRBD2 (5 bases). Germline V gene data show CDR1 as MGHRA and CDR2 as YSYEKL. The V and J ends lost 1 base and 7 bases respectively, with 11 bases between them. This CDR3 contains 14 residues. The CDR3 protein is CASSQGLAANEQFF. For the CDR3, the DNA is TGCGCCAGCAGCCAAGGCCTAGCCGCGAATGAGCAGTTCTTC.

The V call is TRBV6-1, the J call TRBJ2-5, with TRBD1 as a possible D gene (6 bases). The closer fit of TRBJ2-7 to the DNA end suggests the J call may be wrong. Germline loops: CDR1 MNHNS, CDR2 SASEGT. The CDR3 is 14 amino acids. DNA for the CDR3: TGTGCCAGCAGCCGGTCAGGGGTCTCCTACGAGCAGTACTTC. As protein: CASSRSGVSYEQYF.

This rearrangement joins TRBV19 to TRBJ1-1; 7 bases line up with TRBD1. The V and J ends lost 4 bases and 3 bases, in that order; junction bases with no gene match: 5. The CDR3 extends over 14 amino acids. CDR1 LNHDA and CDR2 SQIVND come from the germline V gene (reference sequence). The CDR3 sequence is CASSSWDSHTEAFF. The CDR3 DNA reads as TGTGCCAGTAGTAGCTGGGACAGCCACACTGAAGCTTTCTTT.

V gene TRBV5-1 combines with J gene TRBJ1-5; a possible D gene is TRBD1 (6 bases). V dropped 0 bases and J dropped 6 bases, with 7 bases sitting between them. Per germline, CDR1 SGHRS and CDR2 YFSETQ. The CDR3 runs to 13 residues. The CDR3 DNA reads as TGCGCCAGCAGCTTGGAAGGGGGTCAGCCCCAGCATTTT. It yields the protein CASSLEGGQPQHF. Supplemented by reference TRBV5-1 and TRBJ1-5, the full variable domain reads KAGVTQTPRYLIKTRGQQVTLSCSPISGHRSVSWYQQTPGQGLQFLFEYFSETQRNKGNFPGRFSGRQFSNSRSEMNVSTLELGDSALYLCASSLEGGQPQHFGDGTRLSIL.

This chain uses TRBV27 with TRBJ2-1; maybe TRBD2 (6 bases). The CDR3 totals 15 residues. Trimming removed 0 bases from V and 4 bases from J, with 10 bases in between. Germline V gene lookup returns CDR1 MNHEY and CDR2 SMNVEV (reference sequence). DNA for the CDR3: TGTGCCAGCAGTTTATCGGCGGGAAGATACAATGAGCAGTTCTTC. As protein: CASSLSAGRYNEQFF.

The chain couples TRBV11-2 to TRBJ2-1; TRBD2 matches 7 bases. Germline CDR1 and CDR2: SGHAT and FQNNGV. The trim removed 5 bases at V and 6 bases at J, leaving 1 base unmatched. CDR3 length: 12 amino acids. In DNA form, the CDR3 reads TGTGCCAGCAGCCGGGGGGTCAATGAGCAGTTCTTC. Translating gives CASSRGVNEQFF.

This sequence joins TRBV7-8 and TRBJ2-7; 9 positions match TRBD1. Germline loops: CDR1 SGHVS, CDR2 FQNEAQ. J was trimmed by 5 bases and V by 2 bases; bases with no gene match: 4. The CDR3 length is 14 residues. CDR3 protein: CASSLIDRGDEQYF. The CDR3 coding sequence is TGTGCCAGCAGCTTAATTGACAGGGGGGACGAGCAGTACTTC.

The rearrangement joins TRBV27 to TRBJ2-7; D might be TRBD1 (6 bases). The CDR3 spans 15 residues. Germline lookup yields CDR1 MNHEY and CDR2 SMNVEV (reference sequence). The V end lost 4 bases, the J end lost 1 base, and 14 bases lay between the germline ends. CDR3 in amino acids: CASSSQGTLSYEQYF. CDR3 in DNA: TGTGCCAGCAGTTCACAGGGTACCCTATCCTACGAGCAGTACTTC.

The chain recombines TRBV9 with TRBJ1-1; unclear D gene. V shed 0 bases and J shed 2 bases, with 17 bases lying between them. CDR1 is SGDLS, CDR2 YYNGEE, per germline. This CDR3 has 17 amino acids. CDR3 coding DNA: TGTGCCAGCAGCGTAGCTCCGGTCCGCGGCATTAACACTGAAGCTTTCTTT. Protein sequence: CASSVAPVRGINTEAFF.

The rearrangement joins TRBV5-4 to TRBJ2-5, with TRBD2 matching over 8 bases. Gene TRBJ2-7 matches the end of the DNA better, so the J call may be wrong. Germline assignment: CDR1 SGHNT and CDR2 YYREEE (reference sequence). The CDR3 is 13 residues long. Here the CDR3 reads CASRSGLEAEQYF. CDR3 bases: TGTGCCAGCAGGTCGGGACTAGAGGCCGAGCAGTACTTC.

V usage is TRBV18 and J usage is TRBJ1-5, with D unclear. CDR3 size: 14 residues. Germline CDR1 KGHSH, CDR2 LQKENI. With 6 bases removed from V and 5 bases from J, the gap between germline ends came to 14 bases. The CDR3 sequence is CASSLIREDQPQHF. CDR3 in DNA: TGTGCCAGCTCCCTCATAAGGGAGGATCAGCCCCAGCATTTT. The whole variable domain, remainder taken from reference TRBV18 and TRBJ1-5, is NAGVMQNPRHLVRRRGQEARLRCSPMKGHSHVYWYRQLPEEGLKFMVYLQKENIIDESGMPKERFSAEFPKEGPSILRIQQVVRGDSAAYFCASSLIREDQPQHFGDGTRLSIL.

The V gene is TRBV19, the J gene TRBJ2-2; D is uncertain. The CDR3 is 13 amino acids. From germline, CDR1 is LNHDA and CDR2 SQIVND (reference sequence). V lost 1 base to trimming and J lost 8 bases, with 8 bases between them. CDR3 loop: CASSIVLLGELFF. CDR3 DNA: TGTGCCAGTAGTATAGTCCTACTTGGGGAGCTGTTTTTT.

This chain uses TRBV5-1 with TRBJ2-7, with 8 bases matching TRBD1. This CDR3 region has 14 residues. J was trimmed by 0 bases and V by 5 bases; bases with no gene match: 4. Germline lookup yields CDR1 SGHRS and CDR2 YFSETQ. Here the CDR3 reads CASRAGTGSYEQYF. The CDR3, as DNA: TGCGCCAGCAGGGCCGGGACAGGCTCCTACGAGCAGTACTTC.

The CDR3, as DNA: TGTGCCAGCAGCGAGAACAGGGGGGACTTCGGCTATGGCTACACCTTC. It yields the protein CASSENRGDFGYGYTF. The rearrangement joins TRBV5-4 to TRBJ1-2; 8 nucleotides agree with TRBD1. The ends lost 4 bases at V and 4 bases at J; junction bases unmatched: 12. Germline assignment: CDR1 SGHNT and CDR2 YYREEE (reference sequence). This CDR3 has 16 residues.

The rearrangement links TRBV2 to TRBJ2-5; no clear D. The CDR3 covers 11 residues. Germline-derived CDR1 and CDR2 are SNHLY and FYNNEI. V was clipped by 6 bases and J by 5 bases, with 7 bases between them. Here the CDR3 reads CASSERETQYF. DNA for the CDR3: TGTGCCAGCAGCGAGAGGGAGACCCAGTACTTC.

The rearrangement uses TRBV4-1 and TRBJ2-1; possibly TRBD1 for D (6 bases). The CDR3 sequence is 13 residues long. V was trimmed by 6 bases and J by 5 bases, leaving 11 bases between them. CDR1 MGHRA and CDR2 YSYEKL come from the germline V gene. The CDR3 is CASRGAANNEQFF. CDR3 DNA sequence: TGCGCCAGCAGGGGGGCGGCGAACAATGAGCAGTTCTTC.

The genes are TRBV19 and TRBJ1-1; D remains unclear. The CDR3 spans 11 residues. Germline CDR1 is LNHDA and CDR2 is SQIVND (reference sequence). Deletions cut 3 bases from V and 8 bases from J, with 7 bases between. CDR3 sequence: CASSMLSEAFF. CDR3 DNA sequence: TGTGCCAGTAGTATGTTGTCGGAAGCTTTCTTT.

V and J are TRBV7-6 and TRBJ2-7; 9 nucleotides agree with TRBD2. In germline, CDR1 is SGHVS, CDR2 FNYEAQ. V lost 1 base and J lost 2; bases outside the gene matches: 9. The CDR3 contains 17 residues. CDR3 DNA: TGTGCCAGCAGCTTAGATACTAGCGGGTGGGGGACCTACGAGCAGTACTTC. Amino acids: CASSLDTSGWGTYEQYF.

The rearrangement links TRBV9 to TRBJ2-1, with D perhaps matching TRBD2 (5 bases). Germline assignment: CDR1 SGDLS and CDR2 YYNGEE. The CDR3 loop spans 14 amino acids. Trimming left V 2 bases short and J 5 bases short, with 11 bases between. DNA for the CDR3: TGTGCCAGCAGCGTGGACTGGACGAACAATGAGCAGTTCTTC. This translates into CASSVDWTNNEQFF.